This TCR beta chain was obtained from a study of T cells after yellow fever vaccination. TCRdb ran MiXCR on the 5' RACE reads and lists one entry per CDR3 protein. The table shows 250,000 to 300,000 distinct CDR3 sequences, with 13% occurring only once. CDR3 length: 14 residues. The junction had 6 bases not matched to a gene; V was cut back by 3 bases and J by 7 bases. Germline loops: CDR1 SGHRS, CDR2 YFSETQ. Study-wide findings and caveats: Across the CD4 and CD8 compartments, a small share of clonotypes was present in both.

In its sample, this clonotype was seen many times. Its antigen is unknown. The sequence was obtained from a man aged 25 to 45 who received the YFV17D yellow fever vaccine. This specimen consisted of CD4+ T cells sorted from PBMCs, obtained 45 days after the yellow fever booster vaccination. The chain combines TRBV5-1 with TRBJ2-7, with TRBD1 matching 11 bases. Written as DNA, the CDR3 is TGCGCCAGCAGCTGGGACAGGGGGTCGAGGGAGCAGTACTTC. This codes for CASSWDRGSREQYF.